This record covers a single TCR beta chain. Its antigen specificity is not known. Base quality data are lacking; no much larger clone is found one base away. In the prospective study, participants were roughly 18 to 100 years old, resided in about two dozen geographic areas of the United States, and were enrolled through a virtual design. In the prospective study, participants were assigned to cohorts based on the clinical history participants reported in a screening survey and a study questionnaire. Recovered participants in ImmuneRACE Cohort 3 were defined by two consecutive negative NP/OP PCR tests, clearance by a healthcare professional, or resolution of symptoms. In the prospective study, mobile phlebotomists collected whole blood, serum and a nasopharyngeal or oropharyngeal swab from each participant. Prospective study participants could optionally give additional blood draws and questionnaires over an approximately 2-month period. Prospective study blood samples were shipped either frozen or at room temperature before DNA extraction.

This entry belongs to a study of blood T cell repertoires in COVID-19 (dated by TCRdb to 2020 to 2021). For context, the study as a whole: Samples covering the acute and convalescent phases of COVID-19 were provided by collaborators in the United States, Italy and Spain. The material from the prospective study consisted of cDNA or gDNA derived from T cells, B-cell-depleted T cells, or PBMCs. Subjects who had been exposed to COVID-19, were actively infected with it, or had recovered from it provided the deeply sampled blood TCRbeta repertoires that made up the dataset. The repertoires were released in a freely available public database intended as a resource for research on the immune response to SARS-CoV-2. Samples were obtained from the ongoing ImmuneRACE study (first 160 participants) and from about 1,300 subjects provided by 6 global collaborators. A de-identified subject ID, COVID-19 status, age in years and sex were almost always included in the sample metadata. Where HLA class I and class II types were available, the types were taken from metadata supplied by the sample provider, not from assay-based typing.

TCRbeta CDR3 regions were amplified from genomic DNA using the immunoSEQ Assay, a bias-controlled multiplex PCR. In the authors' own workflow: Within the assay, amplification of reference gene primers was used to estimate how many nucleated cells each sample contained. To quantify the absolute abundance of each unique TCRbeta CDR3 rearrangement, sequence reads were collapsed and filtered. For each sample, productive Simpson clonality was calculated by taking the square root of Simpson's diversity index across productive rearrangements. TCRdb's version of the immuneACCESS table is confined to in-frame rearrangements and falls short of the full clone set. An unresolved V gene accounts for under half of the shortfall where checked; the remainder is of unknown origin. That table gives V, J and clone size, and the DNA gave D and trimming. The sample table lists about 100,000 clones, 80% to 90% of them with a count of one. Less than 3% of the sample rests with the top ten.

The investigation overall reported the following: The amount of clinical and demographic metadata varied by source and participant and was provided uncurated.

The sequence was collected from a woman between 45 and 60 years old who had recovered from COVID-19. Material for sequencing was PBMCs or T cells enriched from blood (not recorded which).

In nucleotide form, the sequence is TGTGCCAGCGGTTCCGGGACAGGGCGCGAGCAGTACTTC. It specifies CASGSGTGREQYF. Rearrangement joined TRBV2 to TRBJ2-7; 9 bases in the junction line up with TRBD1. The germline V gene yields SNHLY for CDR1 and FYNNEI for CDR2. The CDR3 starts with the cysteine, ends with the phenylalanine, and has 13 residues. Just CDR3 DNA is preserved here, 39 bases in frame from base 1. At the junction V is shortened by 8 bases and J by 6 bases; bases outside the gene matches: 8.